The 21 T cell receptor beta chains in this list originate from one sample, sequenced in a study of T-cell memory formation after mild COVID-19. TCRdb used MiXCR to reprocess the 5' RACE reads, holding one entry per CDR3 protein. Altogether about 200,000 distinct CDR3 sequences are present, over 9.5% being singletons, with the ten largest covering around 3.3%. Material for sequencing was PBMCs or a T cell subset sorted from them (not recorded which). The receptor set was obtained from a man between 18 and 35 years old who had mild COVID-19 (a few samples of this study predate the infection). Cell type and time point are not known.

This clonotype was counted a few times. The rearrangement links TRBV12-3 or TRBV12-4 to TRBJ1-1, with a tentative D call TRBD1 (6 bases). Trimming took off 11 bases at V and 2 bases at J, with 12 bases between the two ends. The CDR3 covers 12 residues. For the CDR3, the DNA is TGTGCCGCTGGACAGTCTAACACTGAAGCTTTCTTT. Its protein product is CAAGQSNTEAFF.

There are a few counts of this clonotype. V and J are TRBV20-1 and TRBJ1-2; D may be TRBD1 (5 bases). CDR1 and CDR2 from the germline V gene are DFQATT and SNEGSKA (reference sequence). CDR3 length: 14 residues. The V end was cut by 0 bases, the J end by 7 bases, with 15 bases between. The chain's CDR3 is CSARDLGPTGGYTF. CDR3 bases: TGCAGTGCTAGAGATCTGGGCCCCACAGGTGGCTACACCTTC.

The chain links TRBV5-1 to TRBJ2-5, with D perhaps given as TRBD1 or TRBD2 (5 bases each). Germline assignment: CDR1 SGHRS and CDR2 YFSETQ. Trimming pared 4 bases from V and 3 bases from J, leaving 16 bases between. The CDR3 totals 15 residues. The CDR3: CASSARTGTEETQYF. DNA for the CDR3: TGCGCCAGCAGCGCTCGAACCGGGACGGAAGAGACCCAGTACTTC.

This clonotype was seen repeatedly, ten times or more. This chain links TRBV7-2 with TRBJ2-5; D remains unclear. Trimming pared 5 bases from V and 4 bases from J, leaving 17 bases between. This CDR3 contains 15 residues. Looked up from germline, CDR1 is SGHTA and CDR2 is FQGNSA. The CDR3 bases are TGTGCCAGCAGCCCCGCGGCGGCTCTACGAGAGACCCAGTACTTC. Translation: CASSPAAALRETQYF.

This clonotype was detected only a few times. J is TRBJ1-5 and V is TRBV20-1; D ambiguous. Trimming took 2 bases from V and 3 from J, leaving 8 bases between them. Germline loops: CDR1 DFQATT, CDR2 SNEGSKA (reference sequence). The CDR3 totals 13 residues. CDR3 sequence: CSARSVLNQPQHF. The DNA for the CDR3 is TGCAGTGCTAGAAGTGTTCTCAATCAGCCCCAGCATTTT.

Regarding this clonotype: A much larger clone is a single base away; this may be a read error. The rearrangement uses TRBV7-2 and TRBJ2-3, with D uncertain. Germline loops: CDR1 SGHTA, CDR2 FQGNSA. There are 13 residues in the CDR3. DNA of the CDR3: TGTGCCAGCAGCTTTCCGGGCACATATACGCAGTATTTT. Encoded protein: CASSFPGTYTQYF.

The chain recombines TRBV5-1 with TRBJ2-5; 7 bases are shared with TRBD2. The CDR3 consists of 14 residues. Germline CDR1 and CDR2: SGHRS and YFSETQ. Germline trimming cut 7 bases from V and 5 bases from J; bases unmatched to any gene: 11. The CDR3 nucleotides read TGCGCCAGCTTGCGAGGGGCGGGGGATGAGACCCAGTACTTC. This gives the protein CASLRGAGDETQYF. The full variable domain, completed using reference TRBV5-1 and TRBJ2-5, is KAGVTQTPRYLIKTRGQQVTLSCSPISGHRSVSWYQQTPGQGLQFLFEYFSETQRNKGNFPGRFSGRQFSNSRSEMNVSTLELGDSALYLCASLRGAGDETQYFGPGTRLLVL.

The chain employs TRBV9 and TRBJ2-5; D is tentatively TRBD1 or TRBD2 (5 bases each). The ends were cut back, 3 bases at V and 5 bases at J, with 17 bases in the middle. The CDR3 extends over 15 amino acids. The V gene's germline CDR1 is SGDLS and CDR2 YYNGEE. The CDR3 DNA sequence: TGTGCCAGCAGCGGATACGGGACGGGCGGTGAGACCCAGTACTTC. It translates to CASSGYGTGGETQYF.

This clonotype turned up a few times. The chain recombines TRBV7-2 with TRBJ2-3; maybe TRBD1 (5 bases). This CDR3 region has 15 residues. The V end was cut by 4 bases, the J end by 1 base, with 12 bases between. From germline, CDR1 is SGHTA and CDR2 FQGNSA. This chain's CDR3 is CASSSTGIGTDTQYF. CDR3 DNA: TGTGCCAGCAGCTCAACAGGAATCGGCACAGATACGCAGTATTTT.

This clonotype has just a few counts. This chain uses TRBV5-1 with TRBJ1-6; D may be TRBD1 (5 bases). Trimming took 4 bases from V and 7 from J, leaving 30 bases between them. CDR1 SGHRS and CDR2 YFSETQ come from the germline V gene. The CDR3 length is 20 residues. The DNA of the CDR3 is TGCGCCAGCAGCCGGGGGGTCCGGGACTTGTCTATCCACCCCAATTCACCCCTCCACTTT. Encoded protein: CASSRGVRDLSIHPNSPLHF. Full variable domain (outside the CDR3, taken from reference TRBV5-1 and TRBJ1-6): KAGVTQTPRYLIKTRGQQVTLSCSPISGHRSVSWYQQTPGQGLQFLFEYFSETQRNKGNFPGRFSGRQFSNSRSEMNVSTLELGDSALYLCASSRGVRDLSIHPNSPLHFGNGTRLTVT.

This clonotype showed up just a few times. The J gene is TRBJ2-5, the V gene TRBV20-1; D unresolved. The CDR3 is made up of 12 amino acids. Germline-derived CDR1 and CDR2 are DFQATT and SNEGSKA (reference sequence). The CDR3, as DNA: TGCAGCGCAGCGCGAGAGCAAGAGACCCAGTACTTC. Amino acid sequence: CSAAREQETQYF.

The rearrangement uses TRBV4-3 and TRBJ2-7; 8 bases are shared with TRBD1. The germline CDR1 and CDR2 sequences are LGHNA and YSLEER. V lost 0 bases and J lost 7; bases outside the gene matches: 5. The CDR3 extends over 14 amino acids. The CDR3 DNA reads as TGCGCCAGCAGCCAAGATCCCAGGGGGCTTGAGCAGTACTTC. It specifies CASSQDPRGLEQYF.

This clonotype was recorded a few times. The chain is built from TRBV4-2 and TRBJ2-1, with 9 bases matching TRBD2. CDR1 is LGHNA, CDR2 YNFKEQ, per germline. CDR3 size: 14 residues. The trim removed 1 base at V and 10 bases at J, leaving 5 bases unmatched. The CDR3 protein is CASSQAPSGAEQFF. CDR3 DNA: TGTGCCAGCAGCCAAGCCCCTAGCGGGGCAGAGCAGTTCTTC.

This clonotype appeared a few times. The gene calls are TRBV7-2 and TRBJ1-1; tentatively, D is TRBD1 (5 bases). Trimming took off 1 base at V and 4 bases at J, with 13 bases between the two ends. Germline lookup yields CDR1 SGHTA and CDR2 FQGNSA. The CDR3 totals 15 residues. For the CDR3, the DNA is TGTGCCAGCAGCTTAGAGGGGCGGCCGGGCACTGAAGCTTTCTTT. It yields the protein CASSLEGRPGTEAFF.

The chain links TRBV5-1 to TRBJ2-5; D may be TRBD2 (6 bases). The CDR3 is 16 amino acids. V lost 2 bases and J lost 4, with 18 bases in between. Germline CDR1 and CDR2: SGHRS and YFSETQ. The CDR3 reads CASSFLGPQGGETQYF. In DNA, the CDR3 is TGCGCCAGCAGCTTCCTGGGCCCCCAGGGAGGAGAGACCCAGTACTTC.

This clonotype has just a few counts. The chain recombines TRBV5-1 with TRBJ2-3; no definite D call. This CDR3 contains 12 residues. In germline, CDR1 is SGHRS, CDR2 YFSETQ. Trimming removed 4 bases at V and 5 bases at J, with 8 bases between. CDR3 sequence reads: CASSVRGDTQYF. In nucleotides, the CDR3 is TGCGCCAGCAGCGTGCGCGGAGATACGCAGTATTTT. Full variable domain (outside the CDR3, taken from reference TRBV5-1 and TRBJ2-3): KAGVTQTPRYLIKTRGQQVTLSCSPISGHRSVSWYQQTPGQGLQFLFEYFSETQRNKGNFPGRFSGRQFSNSRSEMNVSTLELGDSALYLCASSVRGDTQYFGPGTRLTVL.

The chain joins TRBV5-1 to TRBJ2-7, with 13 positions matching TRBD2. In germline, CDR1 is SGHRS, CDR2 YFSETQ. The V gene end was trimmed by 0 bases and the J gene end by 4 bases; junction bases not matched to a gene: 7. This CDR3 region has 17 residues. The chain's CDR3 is CASSLGGLAGASYEQYF. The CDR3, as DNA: TGCGCCAGCAGCTTGGGTGGACTAGCGGGGGCCTCGTACGAGCAGTACTTC.

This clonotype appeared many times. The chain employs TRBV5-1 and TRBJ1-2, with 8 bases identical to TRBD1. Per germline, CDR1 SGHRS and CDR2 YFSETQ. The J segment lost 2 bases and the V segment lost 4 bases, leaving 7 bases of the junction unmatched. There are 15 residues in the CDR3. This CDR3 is CASSPNRGTNYGYTF. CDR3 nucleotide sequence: TGCGCCAGCAGCCCGAACAGGGGGACCAACTATGGCTACACCTTC.

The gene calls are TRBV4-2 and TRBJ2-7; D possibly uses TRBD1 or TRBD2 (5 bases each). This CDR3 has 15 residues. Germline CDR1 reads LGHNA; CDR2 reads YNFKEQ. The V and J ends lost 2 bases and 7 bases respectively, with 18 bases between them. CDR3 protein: CASSQTHGASREQYF. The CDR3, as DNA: TGTGCCAGCAGCCAAACACACGGGGCGTCGAGGGAGCAGTACTTC.

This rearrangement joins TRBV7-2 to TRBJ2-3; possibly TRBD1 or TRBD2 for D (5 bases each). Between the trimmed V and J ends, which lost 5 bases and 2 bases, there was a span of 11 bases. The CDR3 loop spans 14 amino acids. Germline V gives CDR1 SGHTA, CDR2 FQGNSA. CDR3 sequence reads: CASSLWGITDTQYF. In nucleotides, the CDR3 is TGTGCCAGCAGCCTATGGGGGATCACAGATACGCAGTATTTT. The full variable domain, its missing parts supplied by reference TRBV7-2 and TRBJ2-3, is GAGVSQSPSNKVTEKGKDVELRCDPISGHTALYWYRQSLGQGLEFLIYFQGNSAPDKSGLPSDRFSAERTGGSVSTLTIQRTQQEDSAVYLCASSLWGITDTQYFGPGTRLTVL.

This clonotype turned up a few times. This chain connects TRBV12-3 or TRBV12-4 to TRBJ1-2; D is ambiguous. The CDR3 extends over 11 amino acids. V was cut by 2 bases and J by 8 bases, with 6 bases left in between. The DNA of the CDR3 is TGTGCCAGCAGTTTAATTGGCGGCTACACCTTC. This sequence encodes CASSLIGGYTF.